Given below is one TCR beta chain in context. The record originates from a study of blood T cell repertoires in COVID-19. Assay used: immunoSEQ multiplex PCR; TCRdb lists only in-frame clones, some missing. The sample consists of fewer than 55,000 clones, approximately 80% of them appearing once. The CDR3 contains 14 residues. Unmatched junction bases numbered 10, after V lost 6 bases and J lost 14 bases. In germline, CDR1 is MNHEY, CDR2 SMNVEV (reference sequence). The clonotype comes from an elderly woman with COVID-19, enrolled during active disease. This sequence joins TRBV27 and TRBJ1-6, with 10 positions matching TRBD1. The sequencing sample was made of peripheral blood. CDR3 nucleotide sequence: TGTGCCAGCAGGGCCGGGACAGGGGCCCTATCCCTCCACTTT. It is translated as CASRAGTGALSLHF.